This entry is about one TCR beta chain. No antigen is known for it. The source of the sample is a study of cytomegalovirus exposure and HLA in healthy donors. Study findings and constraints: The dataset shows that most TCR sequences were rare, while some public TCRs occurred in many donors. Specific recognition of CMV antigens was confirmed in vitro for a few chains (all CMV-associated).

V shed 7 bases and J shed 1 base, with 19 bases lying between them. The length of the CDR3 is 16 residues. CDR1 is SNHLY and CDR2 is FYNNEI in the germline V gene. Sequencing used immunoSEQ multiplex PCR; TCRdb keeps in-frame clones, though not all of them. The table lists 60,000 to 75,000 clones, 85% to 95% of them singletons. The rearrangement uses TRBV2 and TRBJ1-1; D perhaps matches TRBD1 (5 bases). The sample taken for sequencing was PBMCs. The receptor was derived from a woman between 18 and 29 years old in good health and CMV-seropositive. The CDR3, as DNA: TGTGCCAGCAAGGAGACAGAACCAATGGGGAACACTGAAGCTTTCTTT. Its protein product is CASKETEPMGNTEAFF.